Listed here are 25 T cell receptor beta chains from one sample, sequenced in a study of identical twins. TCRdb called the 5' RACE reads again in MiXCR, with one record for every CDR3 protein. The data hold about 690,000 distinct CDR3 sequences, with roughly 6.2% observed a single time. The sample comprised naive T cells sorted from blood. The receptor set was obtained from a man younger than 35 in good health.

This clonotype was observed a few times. The CDR3 nucleotides read TGTGCCTGGAGCGACGGGACCACCAATCAGCCCCAGCATTTT. It codes for CAWSDGTTNQPQHF. The rearrangement joins TRBV30 to TRBJ1-5; possible D gene TRBD1, 5 bases. The CDR3 is made up of 14 amino acids. Trimming shortened V by 3 bases and J by 3 bases, and 12 bases separated the two germline ends. From germline, CDR1 is GTSNPN and CDR2 SVGIG (reference sequence).

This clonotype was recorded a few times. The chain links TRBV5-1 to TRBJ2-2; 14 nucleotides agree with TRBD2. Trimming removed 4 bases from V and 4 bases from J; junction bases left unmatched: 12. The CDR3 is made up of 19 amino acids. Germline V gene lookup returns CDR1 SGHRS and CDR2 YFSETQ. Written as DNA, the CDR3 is TGCGCCAGCAGCACGGCACGACTAGCGGGAGGGCCGTTCACCGGGGAGCTGTTTTTT. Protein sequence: CASSTARLAGGPFTGELFF.

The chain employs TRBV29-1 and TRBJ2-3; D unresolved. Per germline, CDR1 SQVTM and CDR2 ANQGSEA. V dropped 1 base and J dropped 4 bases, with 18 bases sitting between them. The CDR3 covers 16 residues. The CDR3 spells CSVEGSGPLVADTQYF. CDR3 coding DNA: TGCAGCGTTGAAGGTTCGGGTCCTTTGGTCGCAGATACGCAGTATTTT.

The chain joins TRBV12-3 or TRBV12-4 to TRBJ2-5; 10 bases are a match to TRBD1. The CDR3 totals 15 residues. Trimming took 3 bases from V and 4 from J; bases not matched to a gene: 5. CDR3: CASSLLGQGSETQYF. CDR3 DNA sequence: TGTGCCAGCAGTTTGTTGGGACAGGGGTCAGAGACCCAGTACTTC.

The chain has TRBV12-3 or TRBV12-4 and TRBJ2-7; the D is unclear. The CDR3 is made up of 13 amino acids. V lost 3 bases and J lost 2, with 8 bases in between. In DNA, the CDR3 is TGTGCCAGCAGTTTCAACAGACCCTACGAGCAGTACGTC. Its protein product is CASSFNRPYEQYV.

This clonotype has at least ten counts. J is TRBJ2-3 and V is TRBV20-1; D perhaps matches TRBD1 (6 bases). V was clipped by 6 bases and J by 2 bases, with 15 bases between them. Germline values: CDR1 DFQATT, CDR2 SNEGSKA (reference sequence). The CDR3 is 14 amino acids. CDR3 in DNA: TGCAGTGCGGAGGACAGTTGGGTCACAGATACGCAGTATTTT. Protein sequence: CSAEDSWVTDTQYF.

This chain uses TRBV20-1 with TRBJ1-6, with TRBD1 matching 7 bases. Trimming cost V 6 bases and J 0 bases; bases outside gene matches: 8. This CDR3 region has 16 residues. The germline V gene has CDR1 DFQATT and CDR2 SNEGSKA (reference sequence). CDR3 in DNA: TGCAGTGCGGCAGACAGGGAAAGCTCCTATAATTCACCCCTCCACTTT. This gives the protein CSAADRESSYNSPLHF.

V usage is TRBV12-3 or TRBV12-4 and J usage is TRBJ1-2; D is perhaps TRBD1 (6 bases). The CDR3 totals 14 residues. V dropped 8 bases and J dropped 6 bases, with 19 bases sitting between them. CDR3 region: CASHRAGGAHGYTF. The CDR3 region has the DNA TGTGCCAGCCATAGGGCGGGGGGCGCCCATGGCTACACCTTC.

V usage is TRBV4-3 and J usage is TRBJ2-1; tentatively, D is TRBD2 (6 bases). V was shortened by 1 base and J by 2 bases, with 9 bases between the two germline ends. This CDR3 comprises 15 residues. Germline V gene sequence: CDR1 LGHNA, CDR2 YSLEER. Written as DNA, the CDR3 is TGCGCCAGCAGCCAAGGGCGGGAACCCTACAATGAGCAGTTCTTC. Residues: CASSQGREPYNEQFF.

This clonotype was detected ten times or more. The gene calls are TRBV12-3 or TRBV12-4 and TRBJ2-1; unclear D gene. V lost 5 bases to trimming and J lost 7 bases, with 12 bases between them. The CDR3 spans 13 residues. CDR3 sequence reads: CASSGGGVNEQFF. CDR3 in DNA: TGTGCCAGCAGTGGTGGTGGGGTGAATGAGCAGTTCTTC.

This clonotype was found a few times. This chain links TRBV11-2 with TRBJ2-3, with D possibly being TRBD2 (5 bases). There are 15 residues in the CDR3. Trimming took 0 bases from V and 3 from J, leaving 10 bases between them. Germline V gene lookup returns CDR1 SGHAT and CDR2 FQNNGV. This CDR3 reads CASSLDPTRTDTQYF. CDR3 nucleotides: TGTGCCAGCAGCTTAGATCCCACTAGGACAGATACGCAGTATTTT.

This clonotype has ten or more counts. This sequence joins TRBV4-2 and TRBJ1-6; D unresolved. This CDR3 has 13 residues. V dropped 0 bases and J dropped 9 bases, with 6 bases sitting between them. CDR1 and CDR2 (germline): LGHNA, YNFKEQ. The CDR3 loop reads CASSQDKGSPLHF. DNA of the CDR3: TGTGCCAGCAGCCAAGATAAGGGTTCACCCCTCCACTTT.

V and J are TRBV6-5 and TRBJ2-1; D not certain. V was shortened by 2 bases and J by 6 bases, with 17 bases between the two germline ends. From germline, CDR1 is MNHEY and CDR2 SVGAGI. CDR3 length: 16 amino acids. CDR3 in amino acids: CASSYGPSAAVNEQFF. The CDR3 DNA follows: TGTGCCAGCAGTTACGGTCCTTCCGCGGCTGTCAATGAGCAGTTCTTC.

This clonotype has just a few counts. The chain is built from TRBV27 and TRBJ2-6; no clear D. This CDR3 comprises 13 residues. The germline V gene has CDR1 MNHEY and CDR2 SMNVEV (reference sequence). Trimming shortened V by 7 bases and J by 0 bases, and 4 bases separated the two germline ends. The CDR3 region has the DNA TGTGCCAGCATGTTCTCTGGGGCCAACGTCCTGACTTTC. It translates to CASMFSGANVLTF.

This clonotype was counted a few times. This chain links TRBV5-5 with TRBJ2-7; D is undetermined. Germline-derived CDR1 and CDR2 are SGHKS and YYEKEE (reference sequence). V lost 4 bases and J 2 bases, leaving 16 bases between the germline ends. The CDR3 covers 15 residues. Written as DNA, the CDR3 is TGTGCCAGCAGCCTAACAGTAATCGGAACCTACGAGCAGTACGTC. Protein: CASSLTVIGTYEQYV.

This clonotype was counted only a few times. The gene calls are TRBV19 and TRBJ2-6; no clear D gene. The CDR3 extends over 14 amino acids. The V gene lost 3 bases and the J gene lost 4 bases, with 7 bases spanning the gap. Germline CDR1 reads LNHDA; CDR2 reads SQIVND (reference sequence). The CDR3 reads CASSIMAGANVLTF. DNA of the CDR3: TGTGCCAGTAGTATCATGGCCGGGGCCAACGTCCTGACTTTC.

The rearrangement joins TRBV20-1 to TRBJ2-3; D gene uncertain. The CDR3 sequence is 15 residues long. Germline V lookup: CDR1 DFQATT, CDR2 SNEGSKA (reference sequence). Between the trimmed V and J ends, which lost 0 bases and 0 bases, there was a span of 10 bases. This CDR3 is CSARDRSESTDTQYF. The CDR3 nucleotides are TGCAGTGCTAGAGATCGGTCTGAGAGCACAGATACGCAGTATTTT.

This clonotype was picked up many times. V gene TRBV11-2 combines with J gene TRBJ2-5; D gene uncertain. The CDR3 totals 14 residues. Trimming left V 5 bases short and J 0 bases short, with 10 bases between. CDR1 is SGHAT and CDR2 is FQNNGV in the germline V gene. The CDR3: CASSRAVYQETQYF. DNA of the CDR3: TGTGCCAGCAGCCGGGCCGTGTACCAAGAGACCCAGTACTTC.

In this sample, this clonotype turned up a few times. The chain's CDR3 is CASSTPGSGPSTDTQYF. In DNA form, the CDR3 reads TGTGCCAGCAGTACCCCGGGATCAGGTCCAAGCACAGATACGCAGTATTTT. The chain is built from TRBV6-1 and TRBJ2-3; perhaps TRBD2 as D (5 bases). Germline-derived CDR1 and CDR2 are MNHNS and SASEGT. V was trimmed by 5 bases and J by 0 bases, leaving 18 bases between them. The CDR3 has 17 residues.

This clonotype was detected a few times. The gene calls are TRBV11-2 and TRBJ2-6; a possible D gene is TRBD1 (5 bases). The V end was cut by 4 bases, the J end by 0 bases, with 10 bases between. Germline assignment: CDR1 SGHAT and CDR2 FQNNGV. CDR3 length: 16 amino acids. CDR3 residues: CASSSMTVSGANVLTF. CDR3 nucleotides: TGTGCCAGCAGCTCGATGACAGTCTCTGGGGCCAACGTCCTGACTTTC.

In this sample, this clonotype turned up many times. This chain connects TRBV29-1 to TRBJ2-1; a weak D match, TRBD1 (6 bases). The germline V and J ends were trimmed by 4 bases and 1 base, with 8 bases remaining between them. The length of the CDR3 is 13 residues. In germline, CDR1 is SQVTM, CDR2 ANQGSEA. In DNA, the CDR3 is TGCAGCGTTGGGGGGCTTTCCTACAATGAGCAGTTCTTC. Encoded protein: CSVGGLSYNEQFF.

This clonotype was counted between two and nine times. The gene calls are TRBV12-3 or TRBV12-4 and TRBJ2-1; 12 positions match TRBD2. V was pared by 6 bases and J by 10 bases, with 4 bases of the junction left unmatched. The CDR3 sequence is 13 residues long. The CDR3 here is CASRGTSGPEQFF. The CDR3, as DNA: TGTGCCAGCAGGGGGACTAGCGGGCCCGAGCAGTTCTTC.

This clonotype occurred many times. As DNA, the CDR3 is TGTGCCATCAGTGAGCCCGGAGTAACCTACAATGAGCAGTTCTTC. Protein: CAISEPGVTYNEQFF. The V and J genes are TRBV10-3 and TRBJ2-1; no firm D call. Trimming removed 2 bases from V and 2 bases from J, with 10 bases in between. The CDR3 has 15 residues. Per the germline V gene, CDR1 is ENHRY and CDR2 is SYGVKD.

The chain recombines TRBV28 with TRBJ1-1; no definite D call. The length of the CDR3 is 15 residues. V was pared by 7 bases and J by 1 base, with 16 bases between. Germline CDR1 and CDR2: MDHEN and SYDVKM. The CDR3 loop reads CASILSGRKNTEAFF. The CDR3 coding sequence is TGTGCCAGCATCCTATCCGGACGGAAGAACACTGAAGCTTTCTTT.

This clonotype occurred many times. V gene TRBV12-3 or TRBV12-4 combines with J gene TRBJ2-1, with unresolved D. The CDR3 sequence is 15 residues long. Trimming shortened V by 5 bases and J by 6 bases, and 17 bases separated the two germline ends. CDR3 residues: CASSPQTLDPNEQFF. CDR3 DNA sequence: TGTGCCAGCAGTCCCCAAACCCTGGATCCCAATGAGCAGTTCTTC.